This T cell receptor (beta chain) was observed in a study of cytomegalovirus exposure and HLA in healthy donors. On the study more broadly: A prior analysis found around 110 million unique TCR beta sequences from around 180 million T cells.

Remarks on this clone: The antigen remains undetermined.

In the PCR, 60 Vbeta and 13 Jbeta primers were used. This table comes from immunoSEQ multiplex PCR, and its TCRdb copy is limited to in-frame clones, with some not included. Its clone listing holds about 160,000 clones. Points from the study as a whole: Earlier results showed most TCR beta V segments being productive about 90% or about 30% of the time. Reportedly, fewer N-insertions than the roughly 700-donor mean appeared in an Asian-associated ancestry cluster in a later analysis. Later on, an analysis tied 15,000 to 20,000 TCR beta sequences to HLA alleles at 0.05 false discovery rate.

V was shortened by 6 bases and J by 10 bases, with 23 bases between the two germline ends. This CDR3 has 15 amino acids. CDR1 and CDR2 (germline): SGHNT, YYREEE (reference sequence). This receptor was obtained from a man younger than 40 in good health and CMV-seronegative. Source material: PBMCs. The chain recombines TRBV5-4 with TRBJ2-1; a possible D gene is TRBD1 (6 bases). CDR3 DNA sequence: TGTGCCAGCATCCATGCCGACAGAGGGGGAACCGAGCAGTTCTTC. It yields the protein CASIHADRGGTEQFF.